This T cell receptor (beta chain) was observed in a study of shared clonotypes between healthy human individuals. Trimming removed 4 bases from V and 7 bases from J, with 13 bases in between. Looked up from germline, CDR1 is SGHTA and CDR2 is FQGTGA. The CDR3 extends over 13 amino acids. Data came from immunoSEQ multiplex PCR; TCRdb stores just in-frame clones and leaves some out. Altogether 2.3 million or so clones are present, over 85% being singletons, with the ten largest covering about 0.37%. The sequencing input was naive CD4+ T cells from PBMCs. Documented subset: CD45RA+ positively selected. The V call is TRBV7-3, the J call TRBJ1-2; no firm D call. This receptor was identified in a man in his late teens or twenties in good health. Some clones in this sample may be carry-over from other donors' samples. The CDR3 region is CASSSRTGSGYTF. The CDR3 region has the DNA TGTGCCAGCAGCTCTAGGACCGGCAGTGGCTACACCTTC.